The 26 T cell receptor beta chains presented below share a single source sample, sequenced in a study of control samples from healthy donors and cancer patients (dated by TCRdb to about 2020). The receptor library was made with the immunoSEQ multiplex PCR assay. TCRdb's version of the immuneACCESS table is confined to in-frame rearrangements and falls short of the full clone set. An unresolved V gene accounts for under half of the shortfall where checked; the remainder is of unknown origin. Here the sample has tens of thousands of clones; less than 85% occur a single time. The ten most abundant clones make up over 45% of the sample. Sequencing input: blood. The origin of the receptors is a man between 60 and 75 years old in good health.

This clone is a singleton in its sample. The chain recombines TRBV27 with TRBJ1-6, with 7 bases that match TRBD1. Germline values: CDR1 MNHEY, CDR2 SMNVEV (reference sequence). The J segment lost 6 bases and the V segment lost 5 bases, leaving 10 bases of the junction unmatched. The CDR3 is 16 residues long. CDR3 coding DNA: TGTGCCAGCAGTCCCACTGGGGACAGAGGTAATTCACCCCTCCACTTT. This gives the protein CASSPTGDRGNSPLHF.

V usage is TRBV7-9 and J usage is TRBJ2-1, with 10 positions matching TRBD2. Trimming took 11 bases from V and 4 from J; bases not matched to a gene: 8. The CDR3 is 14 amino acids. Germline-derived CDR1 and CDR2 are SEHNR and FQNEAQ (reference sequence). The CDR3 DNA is TGTGCCTCCCAGGGGACTAGCGTGTACAATGAGCAGTTCTTC. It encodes CASQGTSVYNEQFF.

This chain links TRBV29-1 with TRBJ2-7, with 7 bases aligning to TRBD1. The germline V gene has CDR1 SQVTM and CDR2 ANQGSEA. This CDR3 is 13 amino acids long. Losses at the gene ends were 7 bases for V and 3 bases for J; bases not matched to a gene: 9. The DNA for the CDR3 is TGCAGCGCCCTCCGGGACAGCCACTACGAGCAGTACTTC. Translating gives CSALRDSHYEQYF.

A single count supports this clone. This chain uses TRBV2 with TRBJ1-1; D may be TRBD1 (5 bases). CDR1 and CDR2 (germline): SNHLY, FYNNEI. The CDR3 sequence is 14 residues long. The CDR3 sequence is CATQPGGGDTEAFF. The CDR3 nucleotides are TGTGCGACACAGCCGGGGGGTGGGGACACTGAAGCTTTCTTT.

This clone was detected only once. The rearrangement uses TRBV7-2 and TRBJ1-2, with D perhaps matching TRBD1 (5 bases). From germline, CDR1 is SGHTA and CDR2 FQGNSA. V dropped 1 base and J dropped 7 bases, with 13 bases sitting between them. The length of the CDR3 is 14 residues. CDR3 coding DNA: TGTGCCAGCAGCTTAGTGTGGCAGGGAGGTGGCTACACCTTC. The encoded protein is CASSLVWQGGGYTF. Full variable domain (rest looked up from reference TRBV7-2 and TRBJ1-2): GAGVSQSPSNKVTEKGKDVELRCDPISGHTALYWYRQSLGQGLEFLIYFQGNSAPDKSGLPSDRFSAERTGGSVSTLTIQRTQQEDSAVYLCASSLVWQGGGYTFGSGTRLTVV.

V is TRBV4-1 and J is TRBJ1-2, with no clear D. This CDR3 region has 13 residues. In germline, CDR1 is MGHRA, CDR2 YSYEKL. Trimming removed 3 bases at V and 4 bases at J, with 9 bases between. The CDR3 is CASSQMDGYGYTF. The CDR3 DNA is TGCGCCAGCAGCCAGATGGACGGCTATGGCTACACCTTC.

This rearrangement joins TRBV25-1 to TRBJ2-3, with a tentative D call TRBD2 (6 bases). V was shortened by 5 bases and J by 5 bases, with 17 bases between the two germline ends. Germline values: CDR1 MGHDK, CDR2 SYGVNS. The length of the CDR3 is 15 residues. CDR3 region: CASSPRLDLRDTQYF. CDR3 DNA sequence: TGTGCCAGCAGTCCCCGACTAGATCTTAGAGATACGCAGTATTTT.

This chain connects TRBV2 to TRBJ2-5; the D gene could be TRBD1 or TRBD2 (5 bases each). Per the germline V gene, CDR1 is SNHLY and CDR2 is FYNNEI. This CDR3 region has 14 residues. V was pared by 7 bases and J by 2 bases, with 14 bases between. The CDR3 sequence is CASMGVSGQETQYF. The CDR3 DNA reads TGTGCCAGCATGGGGGTATCAGGGCAAGAGACCCAGTACTTC.

The CDR3 sequence: CASSPGQTNSRGYTF. CDR3 nucleotide sequence: TGTGCCAGCAGTCCGGGACAGACTAATTCCAGGGGCTACACCTTC. This chain uses TRBV2 with TRBJ1-2, with 7 bases fitting TRBD1. The V segment lost 5 bases and the J segment 8 bases; nucleotides outside the gene matches: 14. CDR1 and CDR2 (germline): SNHLY, FYNNEI. The CDR3 has 15 residues.

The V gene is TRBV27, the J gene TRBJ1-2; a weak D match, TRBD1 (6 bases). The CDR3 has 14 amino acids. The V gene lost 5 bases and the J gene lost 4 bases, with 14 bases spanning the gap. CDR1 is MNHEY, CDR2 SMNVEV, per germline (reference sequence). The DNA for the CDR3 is TGTGCCAGCAGTCGGAGCGGACAGCCCTATGGCTACACCTTC. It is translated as CASSRSGQPYGYTF.

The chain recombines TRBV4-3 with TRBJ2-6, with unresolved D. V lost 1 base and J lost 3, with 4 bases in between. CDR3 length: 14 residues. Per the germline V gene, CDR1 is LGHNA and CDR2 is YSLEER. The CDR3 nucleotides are TGCGCCAGCAGCCAAGTCTTTGGGGCCAACGTCCTGACTTTC. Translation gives CASSQVFGANVLTF.

This chain's CDR3 is CASSRDRTRGYEQYF. The CDR3 DNA reads TGTGCCAGCAGTCGGGACCGCACGAGGGGCTACGAGCAGTACTTC. V and J are TRBV6-2 or TRBV6-3 and TRBJ2-7; possibly TRBD1 or TRBD2 for D (5 bases each). The CDR3 spans 15 residues. Trimming stripped 5 bases from V and 3 bases from J, with 17 bases between. Germline lookup yields CDR1 MNHEY and CDR2 SVGEGT.

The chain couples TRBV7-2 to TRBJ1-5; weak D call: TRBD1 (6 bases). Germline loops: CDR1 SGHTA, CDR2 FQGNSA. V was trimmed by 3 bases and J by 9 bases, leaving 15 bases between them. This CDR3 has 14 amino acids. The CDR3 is CASSLGAGELPQHF. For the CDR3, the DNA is TGTGCCAGCAGCTTGGGGGCAGGGGAATTGCCCCAGCATTTT.

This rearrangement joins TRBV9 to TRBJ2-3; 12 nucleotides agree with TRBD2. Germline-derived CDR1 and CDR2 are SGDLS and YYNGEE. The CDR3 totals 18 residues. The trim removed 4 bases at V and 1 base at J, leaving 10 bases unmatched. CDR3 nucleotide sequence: TGTGCCAGCAGCCCGCCGACTAGCGGGGGATCCGGCACAGATACGCAGTATTTT. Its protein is CASSPPTSGGSGTDTQYF.

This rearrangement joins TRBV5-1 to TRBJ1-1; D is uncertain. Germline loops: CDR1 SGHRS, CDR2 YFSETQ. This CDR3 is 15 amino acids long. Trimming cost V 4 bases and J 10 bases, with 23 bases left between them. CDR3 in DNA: TGCGCCAGCAGCAGGGTAACGGGGATCGGGGTAGCAGCTTTCTTT. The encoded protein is CASSRVTGIGVAAFF.

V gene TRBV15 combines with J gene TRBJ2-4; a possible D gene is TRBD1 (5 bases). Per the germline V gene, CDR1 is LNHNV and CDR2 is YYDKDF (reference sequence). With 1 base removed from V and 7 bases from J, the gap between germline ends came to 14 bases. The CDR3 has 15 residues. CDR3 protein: CATSRGGQGRNIQYF. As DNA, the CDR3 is TGTGCCACCAGCAGAGGGGGCCAGGGCCGGAACATTCAGTACTTC.

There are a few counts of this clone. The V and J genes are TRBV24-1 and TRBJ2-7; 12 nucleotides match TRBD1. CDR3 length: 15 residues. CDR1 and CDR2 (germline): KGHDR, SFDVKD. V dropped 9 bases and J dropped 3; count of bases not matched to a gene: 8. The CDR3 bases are TGTGCCACCGGGGAGGGACAGGGGGCTTTCTACGAGCAGTACTTC. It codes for CATGEGQGAFYEQYF.

Here the CDR3 reads CASSELGGYYNEQFF. For the CDR3, the DNA is TGTGCCAGCAGTGAATTGGGGGGGTACTACAATGAGCAGTTCTTC. The chain uses TRBV6-1 and TRBJ2-1; the match to TRBD2 covers 7 bases. The trim removed 2 bases at V and 3 bases at J, leaving 4 bases unmatched. CDR1 MNHNS and CDR2 SASEGT come from the germline V gene. This CDR3 spans 15 amino acids.

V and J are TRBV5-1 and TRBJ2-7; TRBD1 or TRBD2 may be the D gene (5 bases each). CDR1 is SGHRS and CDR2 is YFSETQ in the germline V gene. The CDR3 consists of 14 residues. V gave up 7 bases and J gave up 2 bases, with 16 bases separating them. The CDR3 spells CASSLTGRTYEQYF. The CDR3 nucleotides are TGCGCCAGCTCTCTGACGGGGCGGACCTACGAGCAGTACTTC.

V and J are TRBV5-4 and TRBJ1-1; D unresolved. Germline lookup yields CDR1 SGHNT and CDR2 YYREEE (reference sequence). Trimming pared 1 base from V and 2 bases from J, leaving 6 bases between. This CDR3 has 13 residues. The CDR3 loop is CASSLYVNTEAFF. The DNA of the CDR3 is TGTGCCAGCAGCTTGTATGTTAACACTGAAGCTTTCTTT.

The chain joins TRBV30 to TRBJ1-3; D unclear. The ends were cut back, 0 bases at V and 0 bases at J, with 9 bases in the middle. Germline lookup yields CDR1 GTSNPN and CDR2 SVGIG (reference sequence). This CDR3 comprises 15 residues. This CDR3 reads CAWSVPDGSGNTIYF. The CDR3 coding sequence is TGTGCCTGGAGTGTACCAGATGGCTCTGGAAACACCATATATTTT.

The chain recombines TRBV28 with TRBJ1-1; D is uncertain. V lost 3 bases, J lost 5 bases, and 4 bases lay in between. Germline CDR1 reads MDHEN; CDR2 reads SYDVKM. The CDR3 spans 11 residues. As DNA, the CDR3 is TGTGCCAGCAGTTTTAGAACTGAAGCTTTCTTT. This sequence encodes CASSFRTEAFF.

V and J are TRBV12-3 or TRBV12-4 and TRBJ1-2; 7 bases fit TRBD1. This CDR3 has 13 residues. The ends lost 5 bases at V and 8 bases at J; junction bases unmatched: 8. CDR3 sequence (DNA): TGTGCCAGCAGTCTATCAGGGGGAAGAGGCTACACCTTC. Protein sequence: CASSLSGGRGYTF.

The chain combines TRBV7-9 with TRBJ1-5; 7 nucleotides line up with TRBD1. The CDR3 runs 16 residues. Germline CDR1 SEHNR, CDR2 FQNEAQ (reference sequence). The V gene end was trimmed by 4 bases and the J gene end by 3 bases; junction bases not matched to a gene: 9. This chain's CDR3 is CASSYGQGVNNQPQHF. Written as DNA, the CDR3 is TGTGCCAGCAGCTATGGCCAGGGGGTAAACAATCAGCCCCAGCATTTT. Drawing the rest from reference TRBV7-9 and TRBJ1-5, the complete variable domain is DTGVSQNPRHKITKRGQNVTFRCDPISEHNRLYWYRQTLGQGPEFLTYFQNEAQLEKSRLLSDRFSAERPKGSFSTLEIQRTEQGDSAMYLCASSYGQGVNNQPQHFGDGTRLSIL.

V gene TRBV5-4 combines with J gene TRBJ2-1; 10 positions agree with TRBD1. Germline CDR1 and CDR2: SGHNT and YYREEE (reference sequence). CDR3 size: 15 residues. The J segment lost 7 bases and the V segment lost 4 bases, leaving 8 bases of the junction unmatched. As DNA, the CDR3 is TGTGCCAGCAGCGGGGGACAGGGGAGGAGAAATGAGCAGTTCTTC. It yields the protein CASSGGQGRRNEQFF. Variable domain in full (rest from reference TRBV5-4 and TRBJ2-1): ETGVTQSPTHLIKTRGQQVTLRCSSQSGHNTVSWYQQALGQGPQFIFQYYREEENGRGNFPPRFSGLQFPNYSSELNVNALELDDSALYLCASSGGQGRRNEQFFGPGTRLTVL.

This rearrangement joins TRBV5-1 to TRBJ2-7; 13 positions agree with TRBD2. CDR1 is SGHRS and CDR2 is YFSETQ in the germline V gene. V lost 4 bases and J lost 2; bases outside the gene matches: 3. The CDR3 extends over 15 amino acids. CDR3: CASSRGLAGTYEQYF. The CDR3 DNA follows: TGCGCCAGCAGCAGGGGACTAGCGGGGACCTACGAGCAGTACTTC.